The 22 T cell receptor beta chains below come from one sample, sequenced in a study of identifying expanded T cells in peripheral blood. Measured with immunoSEQ multiplex PCR; TCRdb has only the in-frame clones, and not every one. The sample records about 80,000 clones, roughly 91% being singletons. Sequencing was done on a sample of blood. These receptors all stem from a person aged 18 to 75 in good health.

The chain carries TRBV28 and TRBJ1-2, with D possibly matching TRBD1 (5 bases). Trimming shortened V by 3 bases and J by 7 bases, and 6 bases separated the two germline ends. Germline CDR1 is MDHEN and CDR2 is SYDVKM. This CDR3 is 11 amino acids long. For the CDR3, the DNA is TGTGCCAGCAGTTTTGGGGCTGGCTACACCTTC. It is translated as CASSFGAGYTF.

The V call is TRBV5-5, the J call TRBJ2-1; D may be TRBD1 or TRBD2 (5 bases each). The CDR3 spans 16 residues. CDR1 is SGHKS and CDR2 is YYEKEE in the germline V gene (reference sequence). Trimming took off 4 bases at V and 3 bases at J, with 17 bases between the two ends. In DNA form, the CDR3 reads TGTGCCAGCAGCAGGGTTGGGACCGACGACTACAATGAGCAGTTCTTC. This gives the protein CASSRVGTDDYNEQFF.

The V gene is TRBV2, the J gene TRBJ1-6; D ambiguous. Germline V gene data show CDR1 as SNHLY and CDR2 as FYNNEI. The V and J ends lost 3 bases and 10 bases respectively, with 7 bases between them. This CDR3 has 12 amino acids. CDR3: CASSEARSPLHF. The CDR3 DNA follows: TGTGCCAGCAGTGAGGCGCGATCACCCCTCCACTTT.

The rearrangement uses TRBV6-1 and TRBJ2-3; D is ambiguous. This CDR3 contains 13 residues. V lost 6 bases, J lost 0 bases, and 7 bases lay in between. CDR1 and CDR2 from the germline V gene are MNHNS and SASEGT. The CDR3 sequence is CASSWDSTDTQYF. DNA of the CDR3: TGTGCCAGCAGCTGGGATAGCACAGATACGCAGTATTTT.

The chain is built from TRBV27 and TRBJ2-3; TRBD1 is a possible D gene (5 bases). The germline CDR1 and CDR2 sequences are MNHEY and SMNVEV (reference sequence). This CDR3 is 13 amino acids long. The V end was cut by 1 base, the J end by 4 bases, with 6 bases between. The CDR3 region has the DNA TGTGCCAGCAGTTTATGGGGCGCAGATACGCAGTATTTT. Its translation is CASSLWGADTQYF.

This rearrangement joins TRBV12-5 to TRBJ2-3; D is unresolved. Trimming removed 3 bases from V and 1 base from J, with 11 bases in between. The CDR3 is 15 amino acids. Germline loops: CDR1 LGHNT, CDR2 FRNRAP. For the CDR3, the DNA is TGTGCTAGTGGTTTTCCGGTGTCTGGCACAGATACGCAGTATTTT. It encodes CASGFPVSGTDTQYF.

V is TRBV5-1 and J is TRBJ2-6; no definite D call. Trimming removed 6 bases at V and 4 bases at J, with 11 bases between. Germline-derived CDR1 and CDR2 are SGHRS and YFSETQ. CDR3 size: 14 residues. This chain's CDR3 is CASNHQDGANVLTF. DNA for the CDR3: TGCGCCAGCAACCACCAAGACGGGGCCAACGTCCTGACTTTC.

The chain has TRBV5-1 and TRBJ1-2; maybe TRBD1 (5 bases). V was shortened by 1 base and J by 6 bases, with 16 bases between the two germline ends. Germline V gene data show CDR1 as SGHRS and CDR2 as YFSETQ. The CDR3 is 15 residues long. In DNA, the CDR3 is TGCGCCAGCAGCTTGACGGGACTCGACGGGGATGGCTACACCTTC. Translated, it gives CASSLTGLDGDGYTF.

The gene calls are TRBV7-9 and TRBJ1-4, with D possibly matching TRBD1 (5 bases). This CDR3 contains 15 residues. The germline gives CDR1 SEHNR, CDR2 FQNEAQ (reference sequence). The ends were cut back, 3 bases at V and 6 bases at J, with 14 bases in the middle. The CDR3 coding sequence is TGTGCCAGCAGCTTCGGGGGAAGGGAAGATGAAAAACTGTTTTTT. It translates to CASSFGGREDEKLFF. Full variable domain (remainder filled in from reference TRBV7-9 and TRBJ1-4): DTGVSQNPRHKITKRGQNVTFRCDPISEHNRLYWYRQTLGQGPEFLTYFQNEAQLEKSRLLSDRFSAERPKGSFSTLEIQRTEQGDSAMYLCASSFGGREDEKLFFGSGTQLSVL.

The rearrangement links TRBV7-9 to TRBJ1-2, with 8 bases matching TRBD1. Germline V gene lookup returns CDR1 SEHNR and CDR2 FQNEAQ (reference sequence). Trimming at V came to 3 bases and at J to 8 bases, leaving 8 bases not matched to a gene. The CDR3 covers 14 residues. CDR3 sequence reads: CASSLGQGAKGYTF. Here the CDR3 DNA reads TGTGCCAGCAGCTTGGGGCAGGGGGCGAAGGGCTACACCTTC.

The chain carries TRBV6-6 and TRBJ2-2; 8 bases line up with TRBD1. CDR3 length: 16 amino acids. Looked up from germline, CDR1 is MNHNY and CDR2 is SVGAGI (reference sequence). The V segment lost 0 bases and the J segment 2 bases; nucleotides outside the gene matches: 2. The CDR3 spells CASSYSGQENTGELFF. The DNA for the CDR3 is TGTGCCAGCAGTTACTCGGGACAGGAAAACACCGGGGAGCTGTTTTTT.

This chain connects TRBV29-1 to TRBJ2-5; a weak D match, TRBD1 (6 bases). Germline lookup yields CDR1 SQVTM and CDR2 ANQGSEA. V was clipped by 8 bases and J by 7 bases, with 20 bases between them. CDR3 length equals 13 residues. The CDR3 spells CSFRTATLATQYF. DNA of the CDR3: TGCAGCTTCCGGACAGCCACTTTAGCGACCCAGTACTTC. Looking up the rest from reference TRBV29-1 and TRBJ2-5 gives the full variable domain: SAVISQKPSRDICQRGTSLTIQCQVDSQVTMMFWYRQQPGQSLTLIATANQGSEATYESGFVIDKFPISRPNLTFSTLTVSNMSPEDSSIYLCSFRTATLATQYFGPGTRLLVL.

V gene TRBV4-1 combines with J gene TRBJ2-5; TRBD2 matches at 12 bases. Trimming cost V 0 bases and J 4 bases; bases outside gene matches: 9. The CDR3 runs 18 residues. The germline CDR1 and CDR2 sequences are MGHRA and YSYEKL. This CDR3 is CASSQDRASGGAGETQYF. The CDR3 nucleotides are TGCGCCAGCAGCCAAGATCGCGCTAGCGGGGGGGCAGGAGAGACCCAGTACTTC.

The chain couples TRBV28 to TRBJ1-2; TRBD1 might be the D (6 bases). Germline lookup yields CDR1 MDHEN and CDR2 SYDVKM. V shed 5 bases and J shed 5 bases, with 12 bases lying between them. The CDR3 sequence is 13 residues long. CDR3 bases: TGTGCCAGCAGTAGAGGACAGCTGTATGGCTACACCTTC. It specifies CASSRGQLYGYTF.

This chain joins TRBV6-1 and TRBJ1-6; D is uncertain. CDR1 MNHNS and CDR2 SASEGT come from the germline V gene. Trimming stripped 8 bases from V and 8 bases from J, with 13 bases between. The CDR3 extends over 13 amino acids. The CDR3 DNA is TGTGCCAGCCGCCTCAGTACGGATTCACCCCTCCACTTT. This sequence encodes CASRLSTDSPLHF.

This clone was picked up one time. V is TRBV5-4 and J is TRBJ1-1; 9 nucleotides match TRBD1. The CDR3 covers 17 residues. The germline CDR1 and CDR2 sequences are SGHNT and YYREEE (reference sequence). V lost 2 bases to trimming and J lost 3 bases; unmatched junction nucleotides: 11. The CDR3 DNA follows: TGTGCCAGCAGCTTTCTACAGGGGGCTAACGAAGACACTGAAGCTTTCTTT. Protein product: CASSFLQGANEDTEAFF.

The chain employs TRBV10-1 and TRBJ1-1; D perhaps matches TRBD1 (5 bases). Trimming left V 1 base short and J 1 base short, with 7 bases between. CDR3 length: 14 residues. Germline V gene data show CDR1 as WNHNN and CDR2 as SYGVQD (reference sequence). CDR3 region: CASSEFRENTEAFF. CDR3 sequence (DNA): TGCGCCAGCAGTGAGTTCAGGGAGAACACTGAAGCTTTCTTT.

A few counts support this clone. The likely explanation is a read error, given a far larger clone one base away. This sequence joins TRBV7-2 and TRBJ1-4; the match to TRBD1 covers 7 bases. This CDR3 region has 14 residues. CDR1 and CDR2 from the germline V gene are SGHTA and FQGNSA. The J segment lost 8 bases and the V segment lost 5 bases, leaving 8 bases of the junction unmatched. CDR3 DNA: TGTGCCAGCAGCCAGGACACAGGGGACGAAAAACTGTTTTTT. This sequence encodes CASSQDTGDEKLFF.

The rearrangement uses TRBV7-8 and TRBJ2-7; TRBD2 matches at 9 bases. Germline V gives CDR1 SGHVS, CDR2 FQNEAQ. The CDR3 is 16 residues long. V dropped 5 bases and J dropped 0; count of bases not matched to a gene: 8. The CDR3, as DNA: TGTGCCAGCAGCCTATCCTTAGCGGGGGCCTCCTACGAGCAGTACTTC. Protein product: CASSLSLAGASYEQYF.

This rearrangement joins TRBV6-5 to TRBJ1-2; perhaps TRBD1 as D (5 bases). Trimming pared 0 bases from V and 6 bases from J, leaving 14 bases between. This CDR3 is built from 15 residues. Germline CDR1 is MNHEY and CDR2 is SVGAGI. The CDR3 is CASSYSLNRDDGYTF. CDR3 coding DNA: TGTGCCAGCAGTTACTCCCTTAATAGGGACGATGGCTACACCTTC.

The V call is TRBV7-9, the J call TRBJ1-5; unclear D gene. Germline lookup yields CDR1 SEHNR and CDR2 FQNEAQ (reference sequence). Trimming removed 5 bases at V and 6 bases at J, with 23 bases between. CDR3 size: 17 residues. The CDR3, as DNA: TGTGCCAGCAGCCATGGCTGGGGTCAGGCTAGGTCTCAGCCCCAGCATTTT. Its protein product is CASSHGWGQARSQPQHF.

The chain has TRBV7-9 and TRBJ1-5, with D possibly being TRBD1 (5 bases). The V gene's germline CDR1 is SEHNR and CDR2 FQNEAQ (reference sequence). With 2 bases removed from V and 5 bases from J, the gap between germline ends came to 7 bases. The CDR3 loop spans 13 amino acids. The CDR3 spells CASSLLGDQPQHF. CDR3 bases: TGTGCCAGCAGCTTATTAGGGGATCAGCCCCAGCATTTT.